This T cell receptor (delta chain) was sequenced for a study of gamma-delta chains in newborns, infants, children. The wider study: Microbial exposure reportedly drives polyclonal innate γδ T cell expansion after birth.

The germline CDR1 and CDR2 sequences are GEAIGNYY and EKD. This CDR3 is built from 20 residues. The ends lost 1 base at V and 0 bases at J; junction bases unmatched: 11. TCRdb called clones from the reads again using CATT. There are approximately 4,000 delta-chain clones in the sample; approximately 40% occur only once, and 8% to 9.5% lies in the top ten. This receptor was identified in a child who was a newborn, infant or young child, either healthy, febrile or measles-vaccinated (not recorded which). The sequences come from blood, collected at week 6. The chain couples TRDV2 to TRDJ3, with 7 bases fitting TRDD3. DNA for the CDR3: TGTGCCTGTGACACTAAAATCTGGGGGCCGAGCTCCTGGGACACCCGACAGATGTTTTTC. Protein product: CACDTKIWGPSSWDTRQMFF.